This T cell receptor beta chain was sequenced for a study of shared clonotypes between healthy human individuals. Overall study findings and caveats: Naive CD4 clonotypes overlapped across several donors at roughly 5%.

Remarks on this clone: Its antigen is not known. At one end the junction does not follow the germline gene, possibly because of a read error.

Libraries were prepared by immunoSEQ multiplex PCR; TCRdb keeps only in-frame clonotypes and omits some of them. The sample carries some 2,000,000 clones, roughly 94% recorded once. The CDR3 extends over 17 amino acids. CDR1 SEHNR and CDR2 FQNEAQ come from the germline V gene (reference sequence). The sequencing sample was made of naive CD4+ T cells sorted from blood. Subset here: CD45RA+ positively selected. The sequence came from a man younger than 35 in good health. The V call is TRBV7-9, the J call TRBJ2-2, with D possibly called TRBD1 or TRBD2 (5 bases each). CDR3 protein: CASSLGDAGTKTGELFF. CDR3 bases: TGTGCCAGCAGCTTAGGGGACGCCGGGACGAAAACCGGGGAGCTGTTTTTT. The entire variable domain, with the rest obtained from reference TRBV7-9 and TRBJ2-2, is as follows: DTGVSQNPRHKITKRGQNVTFRCDPISEHNRLYWYRQTLGQGPEFLTYFQNEAQLEKSRLLSDRFSAERPKGSFSTLEIQRTEQGDSAMYLCASSLGDAGTKTGELFFGEGSRLTVL.